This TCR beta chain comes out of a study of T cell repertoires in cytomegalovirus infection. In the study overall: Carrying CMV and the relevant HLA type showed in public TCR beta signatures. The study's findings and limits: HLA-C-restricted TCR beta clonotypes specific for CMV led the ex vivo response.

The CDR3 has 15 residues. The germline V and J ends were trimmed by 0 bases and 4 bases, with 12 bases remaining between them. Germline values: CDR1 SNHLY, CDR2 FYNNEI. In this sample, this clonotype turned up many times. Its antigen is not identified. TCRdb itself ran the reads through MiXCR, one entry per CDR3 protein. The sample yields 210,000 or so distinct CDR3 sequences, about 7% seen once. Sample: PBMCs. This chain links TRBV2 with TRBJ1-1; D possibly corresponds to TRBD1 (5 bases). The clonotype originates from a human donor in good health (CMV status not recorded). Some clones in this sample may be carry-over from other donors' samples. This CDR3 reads CASSEAGGGGTEAFF. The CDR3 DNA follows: TGTGCCAGCAGTGAAGCTGGCGGGGGTGGCACTGAAGCTTTCTTT.